This entry lists 28 T cell receptor beta chains sequenced from one sample in a study of blood T cell repertoires in COVID-19. TCRdb keeps only in-frame clones here, not all; method: immunoSEQ multiplex PCR. The sample contains about 150,000 clones, about nine tenths of which appear only once. The specimen sequenced was peripheral blood. The receptors come from a man between 18 and 29 years old with COVID-19, enrolled during active disease.

The V call is TRBV30, the J call TRBJ2-7; perhaps TRBD1 as D (5 bases). Germline V gene sequence: CDR1 GTSNPN, CDR2 SVGIG (reference sequence). The ends were cut back, 8 bases at V and 0 bases at J, with 11 bases in the middle. The CDR3 is made up of 12 amino acids. Here the CDR3 DNA reads TGTGCCAGAGACAGTTTCTCCTACGAGCAGTACTTC. Its protein product is CARDSFSYEQYF.

The rearrangement joins TRBV28 to TRBJ2-7, with 7 bases identical to TRBD1. Per the germline V gene, CDR1 is MDHEN and CDR2 is SYDVKM. With 7 bases clipped from V and 3 bases from J, the junction kept 9 bases outside the gene matches. CDR3 length equals 14 residues. The CDR3 coding sequence is TGTGCCAGCACCCCCGACGGGACAGACTACGAGCAGTACTTC. Its protein is CASTPDGTDYEQYF.

The gene calls are TRBV6-5 and TRBJ2-3; D may be TRBD1 (5 bases). V lost 0 bases and J 4 bases, leaving 8 bases between the germline ends. CDR3 length: 14 residues. CDR1 MNHEY and CDR2 SVGAGI come from the germline V gene. The CDR3 DNA is TGTGCCAGCAGTTACTCTGGGGCTGCAGATACGCAGTATTTT. Protein: CASSYSGAADTQYF.

This clone was seen only once. The chain links TRBV28 to TRBJ2-7, with 8 bases that match TRBD1. The ends lost 3 bases at V and 6 bases at J; junction bases unmatched: 4. From germline, CDR1 is MDHEN and CDR2 SYDVKM. The length of the CDR3 is 13 residues. The CDR3 region has the DNA TGTGCCAGCAGTTTTTTAGGACAGGGCGAGCAGTACTTC. Translating it yields CASSFLGQGEQYF.

The V call is TRBV7-9, the J call TRBJ2-2; D is undetermined. Germline-derived CDR1 and CDR2 are SEHNR and FQNEAQ (reference sequence). The CDR3 runs to 17 residues. The V end was cut by 1 base, the J end by 4 bases, with 16 bases between. The DNA of the CDR3 is TGTGCCAGCAGCTTAGAGCCCTCCGGGTTACGCACCGGGGAGCTGTTTTTT. Its protein product is CASSLEPSGLRTGELFF.

This clone was found once. The chain links TRBV7-3 to TRBJ2-2; 9 bases map to TRBD1. After removal of 5 bases from V and 4 bases from J, the junction contained 5 bases not matched to a gene. CDR3 size: 15 residues. CDR1 SGHTA and CDR2 FQGTGA come from the germline V gene. The CDR3 bases are TGTGCCAGCAGCATGGGGACAGGGAGCACCGGGGAGCTGTTTTTT. It encodes CASSMGTGSTGELFF.

The CDR3 DNA reads as TGTGCCAGCAGCTTAGGCTTTCGGGGAACAGATACGCAGTATTTT. Encoded protein: CASSLGFRGTDTQYF. The rearrangement links TRBV7-8 to TRBJ2-3; possible D gene TRBD2, 5 bases. Deletions cut 1 base from V and 3 bases from J, with 11 bases between. CDR1 SGHVS and CDR2 FQNEAQ come from the germline V gene. There are 15 residues in the CDR3.

V is TRBV29-1 and J is TRBJ2-1; TRBD1 matches at 9 bases. The CDR3 sequence is 13 residues long. V shed 4 bases and J 2 bases; nucleotides not matched to a gene: 0. Germline CDR1 SQVTM, CDR2 ANQGSEA. CDR3 sequence (DNA): TGCAGCGTTGGGGACAGGGCCTACAATGAGCAGTTCTTC. This gives the protein CSVGDRAYNEQFF.

This rearrangement joins TRBV19 to TRBJ2-1; TRBD2 matches 10 bases. Germline V CDR1 and CDR2: LNHDA, SQIVND (reference sequence). V lost 3 bases and J lost 6; bases outside the gene matches: 8. The CDR3 totals 16 residues. The CDR3 loop is CASSIRRRLAGNEQFF. CDR3 nucleotides: TGTGCCAGTAGTATTCGGAGGAGACTAGCGGGCAATGAGCAGTTCTTC. The full variable domain, completed using reference TRBV19 and TRBJ2-1, is DGGITQSPKYLFRKEGQNVTLSCEQNLNHDAMYWYRQDPGQGLRLIYYSQIVNDFQKGDIAEGYSVSREKKESFPLTVTSAQKNPTAFYLCASSIRRRLAGNEQFFGPGTRLTVL.

V gene TRBV28 combines with J gene TRBJ2-1; the match to TRBD2 covers 7 bases. CDR1 is MDHEN and CDR2 is SYDVKM in the germline V gene. The CDR3 loop spans 16 amino acids. The ends lost 3 bases at V and 1 base at J; junction bases unmatched: 6. The CDR3 DNA is TGTGCCAGCAGTTTCATCCCTAGCGGATCCTACAATGAGCAGTTCTTC. This codes for CASSFIPSGSYNEQFF.

The chain links TRBV7-9 to TRBJ2-1; possibly TRBD2 for D (5 bases). V was trimmed by 5 bases and J by 8 bases, leaving 19 bases between them. CDR3 length: 15 residues. Germline V gene data show CDR1 as SEHNR and CDR2 as FQNEAQ (reference sequence). The CDR3 here is CASSPTRVTGYEQFF. CDR3 nucleotides: TGTGCCAGCAGCCCTACTAGGGTTACGGGGTATGAGCAGTTCTTC.

The CDR3 DNA sequence: TGCGCCAGCAGCCAAGTTGGATCCCGGGACAGGGTGCAGTATTTT. Its translation is CASSQVGSRDRVQYF. The V call is TRBV4-1, the J call TRBJ2-3; TRBD1 agrees at 9 bases. Germline V gene lookup returns CDR1 MGHRA and CDR2 YSYEKL. The CDR3 covers 15 residues. Unmatched junction bases numbered 10, after V lost 1 base and J lost 11 bases.

The rearrangement joins TRBV18 to TRBJ2-1, with D tentatively TRBD2 (6 bases). The CDR3 length is 13 residues. V was cut by 0 bases and J by 10 bases, with 10 bases left in between. The germline V gene encodes CDR1 KGHSH and CDR2 LQKENI. Here the CDR3 DNA reads TGTGCCAGCTCACCACCAGGCGGGGTCGAGCAGTTCTTC. Translating gives CASSPPGGVEQFF.

The V gene is TRBV11-1, the J gene TRBJ2-5; D might be TRBD1 (6 bases). V lost 1 base to trimming and J lost 0 bases, with 9 bases between them. The germline gives CDR1 SGHAT, CDR2 FQDESV (reference sequence). The CDR3 length is 15 residues. The CDR3 DNA is TGTGCCAGCAGCTTAGGAGGGGGTAACCAAGAGACCCAGTACTTC. Protein sequence: CASSLGGGNQETQYF.

V gene TRBV20-1 combines with J gene TRBJ1-1; tentative D call: TRBD1 (6 bases). The CDR3 totals 13 residues. The germline V and J ends were trimmed by 3 bases and 1 base, with 9 bases remaining between them. Germline V gives CDR1 DFQATT, CDR2 SNEGSKA (reference sequence). This chain's CDR3 is CSASHRANTEAFF. CDR3 bases: TGCAGTGCTAGTCACAGGGCGAACACTGAAGCTTTCTTT.

The chain recombines TRBV9 with TRBJ1-2; no clear D gene. Trimming left V 7 bases short and J 0 bases short, with 10 bases between. CDR1 SGDLS and CDR2 YYNGEE come from the germline V gene. The CDR3 has 13 amino acids. The CDR3 DNA reads as TGTGCCAGCGGAACAGCTACTAACTATGGCTACACCTTC. Amino acids: CASGTATNYGYTF.

The V and J genes are TRBV25-1 and TRBJ1-5; D might be TRBD1 (5 bases). The ends were cut back, 1 base at V and 1 base at J, with 11 bases in the middle. The germline gives CDR1 MGHDK, CDR2 SYGVNS. This CDR3 contains 16 residues. The CDR3 DNA follows: TGTGCCAGCAGTGAATCCGGGGGGAGCAGCAATCAGCCCCAGCATTTT. Encoded protein: CASSESGGSSNQPQHF.

The chain uses TRBV2 and TRBJ1-1; TRBD1 aligns across 12 bases. The length of the CDR3 is 16 residues. V gave up 6 bases and J gave up 3 bases; unmatched junction bases: 8. CDR1 is SNHLY and CDR2 is FYNNEI in the germline V gene. CDR3 protein: CASRGDRGRGDTEAFF. The CDR3 bases are TGTGCCAGCAGGGGGGACAGGGGGCGCGGGGACACTGAAGCTTTCTTT.

This chain connects TRBV19 to TRBJ1-2; unclear D gene. This CDR3 is 15 amino acids long. The V gene's germline CDR1 is LNHDA and CDR2 SQIVND (reference sequence). V shed 3 bases and J shed 2 bases, with 13 bases lying between them. This CDR3 is CASSILRGANYGYTF. The CDR3 bases are TGTGCCAGTAGTATCCTCCGGGGAGCCAACTATGGCTACACCTTC.

The gene calls are TRBV19 and TRBJ2-7; 11 nucleotides agree with TRBD1. This CDR3 contains 16 residues. Germline V gene lookup returns CDR1 LNHDA and CDR2 SQIVND (reference sequence). J gave up 4 bases and V 5 bases, and 10 bases lay outside the gene matches. The DNA for the CDR3 is TGTGCCAGTAGTGCCCCTCGGACAGGGGGCAAGTACGAGCAGTACTTC. As protein: CASSAPRTGGKYEQYF. The full variable domain, in which reference TRBV19 and TRBJ2-7 provide the parts outside the CDR3, is DGGITQSPKYLFRKEGQNVTLSCEQNLNHDAMYWYRQDPGQGLRLIYYSQIVNDFQKGDIAEGYSVSREKKESFPLTVTSAQKNPTAFYLCASSAPRTGGKYEQYFGPGTRLTVT.

This sequence joins TRBV19 and TRBJ2-1; 10 bases are shared with TRBD2. CDR3 size: 17 residues. Germline loops: CDR1 LNHDA, CDR2 SQIVND (reference sequence). Losses at the gene ends were 6 bases for V and 0 bases for J; bases not matched to a gene: 8. CDR3 loop: CASSWTSGRGSYNEQFF. In DNA form, the CDR3 reads TGTGCCAGTAGCTGGACTAGCGGACGAGGCTCCTACAATGAGCAGTTCTTC.

This chain links TRBV7-9 with TRBJ2-7, with 9 positions matching TRBD2. Germline CDR1 reads SEHNR; CDR2 reads FQNEAQ (reference sequence). J lost 6 bases, V lost 5 bases, and 11 bases had no gene match. The CDR3 is 15 residues long. The CDR3 protein is CASSASSGSGSEQYF. The CDR3 DNA follows: TGTGCCAGCAGCGCAAGTAGCGGGAGTGGTAGCGAGCAGTACTTC.

The V and J genes are TRBV11-2 and TRBJ2-1, with 14 bases matching TRBD2. The CDR3 has 16 amino acids. Per germline, CDR1 SGHAT and CDR2 FQNNGV. Germline trimming cut 2 bases from V and 9 bases from J; bases unmatched to any gene: 6. This chain's CDR3 is CASSLTTSGREGEQFF. The CDR3 DNA sequence: TGTGCCAGCAGCTTAACGACTAGCGGGAGGGAGGGTGAGCAGTTCTTC.

The chain uses TRBV6-5 and TRBJ2-7, with 8 bases that match TRBD2. The junction had 6 bases not matched to a gene; V was cut back by 6 bases and J by 2 bases. Germline V gene sequence: CDR1 MNHEY, CDR2 SVGAGI. This CDR3 spans 14 amino acids. CDR3 sequence: CASRPLAGTYEQYF. In DNA, the CDR3 is TGTGCCAGCAGGCCTCTAGCGGGTACCTACGAGCAGTACTTC.

The CDR3 nucleotides read TGTGCCAGCAGTCAAGGGGGAGGGCCTTCGAGCCACACAGATACGCAGTATTTT. This codes for CASSQGGGPSSHTDTQYF. This chain joins TRBV2 and TRBJ2-3; tentative D call: TRBD2 (7 bases). Looked up from germline, CDR1 is SNHLY and CDR2 is FYNNEI. The CDR3 loop spans 18 amino acids. The V and J ends lost 5 bases and 2 bases respectively, with 23 bases between them. The whole variable domain, remainder taken from reference TRBV2 and TRBJ2-3, is EPEVTQTPSHQVTQMGQEVILRCVPISNHLYFYWYRQILGQKVEFLVSFYNNEISEKSEIFDDQFSVERPDGSNFTLKIRSTKLEDSAMYFCASSQGGGPSSHTDTQYFGPGTRLTVL.

As regards this clone: The junction differs from germline at one of its ends, possibly a read error. This chain links TRBV7-2 with TRBJ2-1; 9 bases are shared with TRBD1. Germline-derived CDR1 and CDR2 are SGHTA and FQGNSA. The CDR3 spans 15 residues. CDR3 sequence (DNA): TGTGCCAGCAGCTTAGCAACAGGGGGCTACGATGAGCAGTTCTTC. Amino acid sequence: CASSLATGGYDEQFF.

The chain couples TRBV28 to TRBJ1-3; TRBD1 aligns across 7 bases. CDR1 and CDR2 (germline): MDHEN, SYDVKM. This CDR3 is 15 amino acids long. V shed 6 bases, J shed 3 bases, and the junction held 8 bases outside the gene matches. Here the CDR3 reads CASRRQGFGGNTIYF. DNA for the CDR3: TGTGCCAGCAGGCGACAGGGTTTTGGTGGAAACACCATATATTTT.

The rearrangement links TRBV30 to TRBJ2-7, with D hard to call. Trimming removed 0 bases at V and 4 bases at J, with 13 bases between. This CDR3 is 14 amino acids long. Germline lookup yields CDR1 GTSNPN and CDR2 SVGIG (reference sequence). The CDR3: CAWSVRVRSYEQYF. CDR3 DNA sequence: TGTGCCTGGAGTGTACGGGTCAGATCGTACGAGCAGTACTTC. Based on the CDR3 plus reference TRBV30 and TRBJ2-7, the full variable domain is SQTIHQWPATLVQPVGSPLSLECTVEGTSNPNLYWYRQAAGRGLQLLFYSVGIGQISSEVPQNLSASRPQDRQFILSSKKLLLSDSGFYLCAWSVRVRSYEQYFGPGTRLTVT.